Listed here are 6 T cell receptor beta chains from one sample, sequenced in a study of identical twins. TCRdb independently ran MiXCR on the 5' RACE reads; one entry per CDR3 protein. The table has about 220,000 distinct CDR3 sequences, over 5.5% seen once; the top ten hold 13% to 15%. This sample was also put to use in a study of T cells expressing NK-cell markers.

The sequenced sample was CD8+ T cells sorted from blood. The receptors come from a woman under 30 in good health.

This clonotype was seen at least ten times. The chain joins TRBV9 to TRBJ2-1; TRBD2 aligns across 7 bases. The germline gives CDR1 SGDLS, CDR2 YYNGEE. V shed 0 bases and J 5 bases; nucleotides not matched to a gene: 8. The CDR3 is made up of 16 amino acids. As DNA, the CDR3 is TGTGCCAGCAGCGTAGAGGCGGGAGCCGGGAACAATGAGCAGTTCTTC. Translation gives CASSVEAGAGNNEQFF.

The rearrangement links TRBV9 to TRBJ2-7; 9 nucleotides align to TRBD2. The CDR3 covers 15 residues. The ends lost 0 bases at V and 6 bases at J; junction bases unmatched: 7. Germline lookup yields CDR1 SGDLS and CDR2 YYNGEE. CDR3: CASSVADLAGLEQYF. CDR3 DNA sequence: TGTGCCAGCAGCGTAGCCGATCTAGCGGGACTCGAGCAGTACTTC.

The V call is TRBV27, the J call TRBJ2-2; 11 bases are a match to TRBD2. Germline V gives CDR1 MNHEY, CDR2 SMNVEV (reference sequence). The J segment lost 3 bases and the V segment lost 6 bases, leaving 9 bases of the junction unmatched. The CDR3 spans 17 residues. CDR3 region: CASSGVSSGGYTGELFF. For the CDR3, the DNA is TGTGCCAGCAGCGGCGTTTCTAGCGGGGGGTACACCGGGGAGCTGTTTTTT.

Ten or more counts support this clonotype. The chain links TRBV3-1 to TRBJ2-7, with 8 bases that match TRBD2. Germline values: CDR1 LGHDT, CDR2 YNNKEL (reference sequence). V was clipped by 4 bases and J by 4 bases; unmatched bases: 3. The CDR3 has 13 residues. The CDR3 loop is CASSRTSLYEQYF. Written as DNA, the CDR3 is TGTGCCAGCAGCCGGACTAGCTTATACGAGCAGTACTTC.

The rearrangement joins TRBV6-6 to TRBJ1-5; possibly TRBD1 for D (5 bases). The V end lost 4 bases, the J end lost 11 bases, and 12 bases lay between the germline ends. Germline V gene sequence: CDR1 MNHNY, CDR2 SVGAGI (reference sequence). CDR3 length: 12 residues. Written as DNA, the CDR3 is TGTGCCAGCAGTTCCCCCCCAGGGTCCCAGCATTTT. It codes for CASSSPPGSQHF.

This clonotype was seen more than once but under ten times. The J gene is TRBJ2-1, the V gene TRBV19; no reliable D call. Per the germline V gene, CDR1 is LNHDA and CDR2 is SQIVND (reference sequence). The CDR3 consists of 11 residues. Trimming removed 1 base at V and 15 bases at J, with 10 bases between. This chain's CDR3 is CASSIGPLGFF. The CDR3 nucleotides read TGTGCCAGTAGTATAGGTCCACTCGGGTTCTTC.